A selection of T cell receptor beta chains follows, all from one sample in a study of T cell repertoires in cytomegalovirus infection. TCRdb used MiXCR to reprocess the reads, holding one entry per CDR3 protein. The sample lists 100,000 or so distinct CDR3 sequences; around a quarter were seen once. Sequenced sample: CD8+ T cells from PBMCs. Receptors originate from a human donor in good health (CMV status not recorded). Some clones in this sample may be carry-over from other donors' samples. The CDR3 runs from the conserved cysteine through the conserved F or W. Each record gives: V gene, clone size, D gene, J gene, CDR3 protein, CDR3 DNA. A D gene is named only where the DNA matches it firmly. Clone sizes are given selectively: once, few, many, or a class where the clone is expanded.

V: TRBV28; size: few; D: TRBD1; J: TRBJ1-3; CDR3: CASSSDDRGPGNTIYF; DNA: TGTGCCAGCAGTTCCGACGACAGGGGACCTGGAAACACCATATATTTT
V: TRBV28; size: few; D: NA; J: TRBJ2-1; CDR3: CASSLGHGEVYNEQFF; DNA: TGTGCCAGCAGTTTAGGGCACGGGGAAGTCTACAATGAGCAGTTCTTC
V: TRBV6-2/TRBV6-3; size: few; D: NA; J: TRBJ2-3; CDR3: CASNKWDERTQYF; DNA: TGTGCCAGCAATAAATGGGACGAGAGGACGCAGTATTTT
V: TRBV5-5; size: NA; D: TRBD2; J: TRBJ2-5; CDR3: CASSSGLAITQEETQYF; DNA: TGTGCCAGCAGCTCCGGACTAGCGATAACCCAGGAGGAGACCCAGTACTTC
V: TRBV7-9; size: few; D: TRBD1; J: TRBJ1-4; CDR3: CASSFWKGATNEKLFF; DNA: TGTGCCAGCAGCTTCTGGAAGGGGGCTACTAATGAAAAACTGTTTTTT
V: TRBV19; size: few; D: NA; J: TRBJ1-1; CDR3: CASKEEASTEAFF; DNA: TGTGCCAGTAAGGAAGAAGCTAGCACTGAAGCTTTCTTT
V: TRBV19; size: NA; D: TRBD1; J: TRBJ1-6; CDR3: CASSEDRGLPSPLHF; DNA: TGTGCCAGTAGTGAGGACAGGGGGCTACCATCACCCCTCCACTTT
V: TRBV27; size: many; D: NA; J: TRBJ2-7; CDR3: CASSPLDGSSYEQYF; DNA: TGTGCCAGCAGTCCATTGGACGGGAGCTCCTACGAGCAGTACTTC
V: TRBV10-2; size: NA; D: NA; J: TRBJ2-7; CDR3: CASSEGGADYEQYF; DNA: TGCGCCAGCAGTGAGGGAGGGGCAGACTACGAGCAGTACTTC
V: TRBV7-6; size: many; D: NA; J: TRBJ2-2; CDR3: CASSSSTNTGELFF; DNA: TGTGCCAGCAGCTCTTCGACTAACACCGGGGAGCTGTTTTTT
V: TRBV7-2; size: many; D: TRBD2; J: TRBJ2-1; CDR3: CASSPSGVSSYNEQFF; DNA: TGTGCCAGCAGCCCTAGCGGGGTTAGCTCCTACAATGAGCAGTTCTTC
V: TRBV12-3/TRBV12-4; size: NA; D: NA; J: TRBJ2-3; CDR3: CASSLLATSTDTQYF; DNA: TGTGCCAGCAGTTTATTAGCGACTAGCACAGATACGCAGTATTTT
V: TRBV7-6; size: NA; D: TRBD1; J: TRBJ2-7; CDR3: CASSTPQTGSEQYF; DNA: TGTGCCAGCAGCACCCCCCAGACAGGGAGCGAGCAGTACTTC
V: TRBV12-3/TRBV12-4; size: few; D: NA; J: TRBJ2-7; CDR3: CASSLRSQGHEQYF; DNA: TGTGCCAGCAGTTTAAGGTCGCAGGGCCACGAGCAGTACTTC
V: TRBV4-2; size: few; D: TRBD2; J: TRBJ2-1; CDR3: CASSQAIRGGGNEQFF; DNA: TGTGCCAGCAGCCAAGCAATACGGGGGGGCGGAAATGAGCAGTTCTTC
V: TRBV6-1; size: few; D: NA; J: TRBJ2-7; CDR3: CASNEGGGLYEQYF; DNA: TGTGCCAGCAACGAAGGAGGAGGCCTCTACGAGCAGTACTTC
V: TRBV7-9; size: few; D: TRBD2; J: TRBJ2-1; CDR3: CASSHVRAGGLDEQFF; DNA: TGTGCCAGCAGCCACGTTCGAGCGGGGGGGCTAGATGAGCAGTTCTTC
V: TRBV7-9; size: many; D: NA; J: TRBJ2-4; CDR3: CASSSNQGKNIQYF; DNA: TGTGCCAGCAGCTCTAACCAGGGGAAAAACATTCAGTACTTC
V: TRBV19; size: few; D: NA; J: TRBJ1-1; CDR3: CASMMFFGESPEAFF; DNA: TGTGCCAGTATGATGTTTTTCGGGGAATCACCTGAAGCTTTCTTT
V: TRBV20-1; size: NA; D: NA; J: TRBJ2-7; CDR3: CSARENTGTTNYEQYF; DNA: TGCAGTGCTAGAGAAAATACCGGGACAACCAACTACGAGCAGTACTTC
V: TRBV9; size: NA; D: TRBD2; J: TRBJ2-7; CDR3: CASSVGSGALYEQYF; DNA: TGTGCCAGCAGCGTAGGGAGCGGGGCTCTCTACGAGCAGTACTTC
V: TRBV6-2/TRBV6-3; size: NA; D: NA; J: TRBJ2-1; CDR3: CASSVSGNEQFF; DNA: TGTGCCAGCAGTGTTAGCGGCAATGAGCAGTTCTTC
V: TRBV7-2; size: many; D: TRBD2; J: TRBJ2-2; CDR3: CASSQWSGRKNGELFF; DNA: TGTGCCAGCAGCCAGTGGAGCGGGAGAAAGAACGGGGAGCTGTTTTTT
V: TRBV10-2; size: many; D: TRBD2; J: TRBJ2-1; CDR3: CASSEGGGEQFF; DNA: TGCGCCAGCAGTGAGGGGGGGGGTGAGCAGTTCTTC
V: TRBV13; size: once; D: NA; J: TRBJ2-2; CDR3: CASSLGVTGELFF; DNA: TGTGCCAGCAGCTTAGGGGTGACCGGGGAGCTGTTTTTT
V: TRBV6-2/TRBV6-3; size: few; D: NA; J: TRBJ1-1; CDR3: CASSSTNTEAFF; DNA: TGTGCCAGCAGTTCCACGAACACTGAAGCTTTCTTT
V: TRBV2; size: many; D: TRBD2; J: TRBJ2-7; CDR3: CAITGLDSYEQYF; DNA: TGTGCCATCACCGGACTAGACTCCTACGAGCAGTACTTC
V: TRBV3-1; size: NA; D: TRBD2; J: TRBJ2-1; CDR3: CASSQGTSGAYNEQFF; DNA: TGTGCCAGCAGCCAAGGGACTAGCGGGGCCTACAATGAGCAGTTCTTC
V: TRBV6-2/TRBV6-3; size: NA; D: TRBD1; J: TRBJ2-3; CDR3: CASSDRDRGTDTQYF; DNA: TGTGCCAGCAGCGACCGGGACAGGGGAACAGATACGCAGTATTTT
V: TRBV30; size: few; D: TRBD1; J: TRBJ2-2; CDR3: CAWRTGGLGELFF; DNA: TGTGCCTGGAGAACAGGGGGCCTCGGGGAGCTGTTTTTT
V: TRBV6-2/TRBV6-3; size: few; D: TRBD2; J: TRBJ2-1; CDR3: CASSYSKFRGGYNEQFF; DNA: TGTGCCAGCAGTTACTCGAAATTCCGCGGGGGCTACAATGAGCAGTTCTTC
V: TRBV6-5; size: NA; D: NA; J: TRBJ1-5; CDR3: CASSPGVGHQPQHF; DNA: TGTGCCAGCAGCCCAGGGGTGGGCCATCAGCCCCAGCATTTT
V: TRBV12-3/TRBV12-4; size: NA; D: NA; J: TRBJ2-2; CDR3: CASSPRVPGIGELFF; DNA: TGTGCCAGCAGTCCAAGGGTTCCGGGGATCGGGGAGCTGTTTTTT
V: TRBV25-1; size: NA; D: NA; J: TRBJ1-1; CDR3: CASSLRNPQDSEAFF; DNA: TGTGCCAGCAGTCTTAGAAACCCCCAGGATTCTGAAGCTTTCTTT
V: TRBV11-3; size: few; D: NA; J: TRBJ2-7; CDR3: CASSTGSTAGYEQYF; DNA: TGTGCCAGCAGCACCGGGTCGACCGCGGGGTACGAGCAGTACTTC
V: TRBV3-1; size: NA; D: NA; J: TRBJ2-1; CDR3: CASSLEGLEQFF; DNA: TGTGCCAGCAGCCTAGAAGGGCTTGAGCAGTTCTTC
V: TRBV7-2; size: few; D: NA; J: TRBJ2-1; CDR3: CASSLNRGRGNEQFF; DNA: TGTGCCAGCAGCTTAAATCGGGGCCGGGGCAATGAGCAGTTCTTC